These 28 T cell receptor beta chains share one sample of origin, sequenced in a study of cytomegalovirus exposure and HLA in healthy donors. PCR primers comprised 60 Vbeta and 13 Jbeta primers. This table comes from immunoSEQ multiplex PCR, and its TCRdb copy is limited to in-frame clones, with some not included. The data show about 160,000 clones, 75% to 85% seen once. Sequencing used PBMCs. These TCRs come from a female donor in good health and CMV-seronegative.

The CDR3 DNA reads TGTGCCAGCAGCCATCCCGGACAGGGAGGGTCAACCCTCCACTTT. It encodes CASSHPGQGGSTLHF. The chain has TRBV5-5 and TRBJ1-6; 8 nucleotides align to TRBD1. Germline CDR1 and CDR2: SGHKS and YYEKEE (reference sequence). V dropped 4 bases and J dropped 14; count of bases not matched to a gene: 14. The CDR3 contains 15 residues. The full variable domain, in which reference TRBV5-5 and TRBJ1-6 provide the parts outside the CDR3, is DAGVTQSPTHLIKTRGQQVTLRCSPISGHKSVSWYQQVLGQGPQFIFQYYEKEERGRGNFPDRFSARQFPNYSSELNVNALLLGDSALYLCASSHPGQGGSTLHFGNGTRLTVT.

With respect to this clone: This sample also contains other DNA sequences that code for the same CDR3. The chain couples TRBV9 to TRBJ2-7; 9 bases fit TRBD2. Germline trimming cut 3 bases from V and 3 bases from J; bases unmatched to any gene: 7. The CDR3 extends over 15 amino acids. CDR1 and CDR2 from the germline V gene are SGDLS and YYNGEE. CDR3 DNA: TGTGCCAGCAGCGCCCGTAGCGGGAGATTCTACGAGCAGTACTTC. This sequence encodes CASSARSGRFYEQYF.

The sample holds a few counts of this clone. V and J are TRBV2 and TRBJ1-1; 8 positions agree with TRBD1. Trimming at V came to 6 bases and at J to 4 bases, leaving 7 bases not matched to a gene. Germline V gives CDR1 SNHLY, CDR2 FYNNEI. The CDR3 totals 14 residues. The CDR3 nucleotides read TGTGCCAGCAGCCTGACAGGGGAATCCACTGAAGCTTTCTTT. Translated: CASSLTGESTEAFF.

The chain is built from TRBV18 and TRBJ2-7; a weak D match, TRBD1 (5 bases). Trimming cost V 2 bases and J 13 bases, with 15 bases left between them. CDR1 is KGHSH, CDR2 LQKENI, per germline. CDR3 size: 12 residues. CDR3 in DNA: TGTGCCAGCTCACCAGTGGGGCACGAAGCATACTTC. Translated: CASSPVGHEAYF.

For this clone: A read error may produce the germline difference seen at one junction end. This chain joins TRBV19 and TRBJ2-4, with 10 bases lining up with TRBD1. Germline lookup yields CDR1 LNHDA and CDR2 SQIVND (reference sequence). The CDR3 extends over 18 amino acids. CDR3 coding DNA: TGTGCCAGTAGTATAGTGGGGACAGGGGACCCGAAGAAAAACAGTCAGTACTTC. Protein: CASSIVGTGDPKKNSQYF.

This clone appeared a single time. In DNA form, the CDR3 reads TGTGCCAGCGAACAGGGGGTGAACACTGAAGCTTTCTTT. It specifies CASEQGVNTEAFF. The chain joins TRBV6-6 to TRBJ1-1, with 8 bases that match TRBD1. CDR1 MNHNY and CDR2 SVGAGI come from the germline V gene (reference sequence). After removal of 8 bases from V and 0 bases from J, the junction contained 2 bases not matched to a gene. The CDR3 is 13 residues long.

CDR3 DNA sequence: TGTGCCACCAGCAGAGCGTGGGGGGTATCCTCCTACGAGCAGTACTTC. This encodes CATSRAWGVSSYEQYF. The chain carries TRBV15 and TRBJ2-5; maybe TRBD2 (6 bases). The J call may be faulty, since TRBJ2-7 better matches the DNA end. Germline V gene lookup returns CDR1 LNHNV and CDR2 YYDKDF (reference sequence). The CDR3 contains 16 residues.

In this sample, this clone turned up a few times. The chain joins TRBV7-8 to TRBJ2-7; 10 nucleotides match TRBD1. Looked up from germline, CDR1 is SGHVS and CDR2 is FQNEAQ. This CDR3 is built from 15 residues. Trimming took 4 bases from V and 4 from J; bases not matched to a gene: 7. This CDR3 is CASSSRTGGGYEQYF. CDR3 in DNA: TGTGCCAGCAGCTCCCGGACAGGGGGTGGGTACGAGCAGTACTTC.

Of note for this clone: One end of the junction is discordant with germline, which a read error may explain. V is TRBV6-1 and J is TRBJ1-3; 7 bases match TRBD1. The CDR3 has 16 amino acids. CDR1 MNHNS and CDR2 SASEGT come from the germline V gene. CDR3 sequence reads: CASCEDRVVSGNTIYF. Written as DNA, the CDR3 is TGTGCCAGCTGTGAAGACAGGGTCGTCTCTGGAAACACCATATATTTT.

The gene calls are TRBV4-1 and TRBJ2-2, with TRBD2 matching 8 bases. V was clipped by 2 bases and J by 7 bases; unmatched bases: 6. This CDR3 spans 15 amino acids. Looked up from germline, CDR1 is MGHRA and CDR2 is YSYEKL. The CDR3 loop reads CASSQPGTRSGELFF. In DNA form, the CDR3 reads TGCGCCAGCAGCCAACCCGGGACTAGGAGCGGGGAGCTGTTTTTT.

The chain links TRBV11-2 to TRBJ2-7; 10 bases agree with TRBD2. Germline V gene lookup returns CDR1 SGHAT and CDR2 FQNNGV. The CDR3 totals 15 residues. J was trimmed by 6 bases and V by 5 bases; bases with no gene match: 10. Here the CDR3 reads CASSRGTSATSEQYF. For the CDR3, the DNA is TGTGCCAGCAGCCGGGGGACTAGCGCGACCTCCGAGCAGTACTTC.

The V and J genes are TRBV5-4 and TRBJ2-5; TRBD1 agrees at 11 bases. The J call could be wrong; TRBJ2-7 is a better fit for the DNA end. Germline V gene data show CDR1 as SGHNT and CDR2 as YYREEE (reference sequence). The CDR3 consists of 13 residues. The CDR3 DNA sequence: TGTGCCAGCACCCGGGACAGGGGGGACGAGCAGTACTTC. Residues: CASTRDRGDEQYF.

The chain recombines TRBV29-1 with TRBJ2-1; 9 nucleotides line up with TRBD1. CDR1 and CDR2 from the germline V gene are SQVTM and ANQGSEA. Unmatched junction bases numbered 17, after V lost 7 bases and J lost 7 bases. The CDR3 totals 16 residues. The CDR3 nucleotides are TGCAGCGCAAAGGAGTCCCGGGACAGGGCGGTGAATGAGCAGTTCTTC. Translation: CSAKESRDRAVNEQFF.

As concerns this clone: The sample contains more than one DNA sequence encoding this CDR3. CDR3 DNA: TGTGCCAGCAGTGACTCGGGGGGGGAGACCCAGTACTTC. Translating gives CASSDSGGETQYF. This chain links TRBV6-4 with TRBJ2-5, with 7 bases matching TRBD2. CDR3 length: 13 residues. V shed 0 bases and J 5 bases; nucleotides not matched to a gene: 0. The germline V gene encodes CDR1 MRHNA and CDR2 SNTAGT.

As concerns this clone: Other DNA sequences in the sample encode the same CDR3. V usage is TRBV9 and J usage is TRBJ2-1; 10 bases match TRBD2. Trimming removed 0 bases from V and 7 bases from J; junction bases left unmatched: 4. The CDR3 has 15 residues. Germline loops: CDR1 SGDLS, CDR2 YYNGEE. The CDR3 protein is CASSVGPSGSNEQFF. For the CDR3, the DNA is TGTGCCAGCAGCGTAGGGCCTAGCGGGAGTAATGAGCAGTTCTTC.

CDR3 sequence (DNA): TGTGCCAGCAGTTCCGGGACAGGGCTTGTACAGCCCCAGCATTTT. Protein sequence: CASSSGTGLVQPQHF. V gene TRBV7-9 combines with J gene TRBJ1-5; 9 bases line up with TRBD1. V gave up 6 bases and J gave up 7 bases; unmatched junction bases: 10. The CDR3 sequence is 15 residues long. Germline assignment: CDR1 SEHNR and CDR2 FQNEAQ (reference sequence).

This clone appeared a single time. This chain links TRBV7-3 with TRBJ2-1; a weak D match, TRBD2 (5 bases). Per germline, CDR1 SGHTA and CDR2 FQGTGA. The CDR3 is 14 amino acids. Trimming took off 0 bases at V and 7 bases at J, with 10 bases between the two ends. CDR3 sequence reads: CASSLTVRGNEQFF. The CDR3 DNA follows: TGTGCCAGCAGCTTAACTGTTCGGGGAAATGAGCAGTTCTTC.

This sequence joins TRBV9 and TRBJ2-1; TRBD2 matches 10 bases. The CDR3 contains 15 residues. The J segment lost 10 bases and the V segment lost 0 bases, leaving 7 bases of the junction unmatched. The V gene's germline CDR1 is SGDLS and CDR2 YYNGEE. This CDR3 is CASSVGQRGGREQFF. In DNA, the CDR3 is TGTGCCAGCAGCGTAGGACAGCGGGGGGGGAGGGAGCAGTTCTTC. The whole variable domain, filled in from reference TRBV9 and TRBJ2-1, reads DSGVTQTPKHLITATGQRVTLRCSPRSGDLSVYWYQQSLDQGLQFLIQYYNGEERAKGNILERFSAQQFPDLHSELNLSSLELGDSALYFCASSVGQRGGREQFFGPGTRLTVL.

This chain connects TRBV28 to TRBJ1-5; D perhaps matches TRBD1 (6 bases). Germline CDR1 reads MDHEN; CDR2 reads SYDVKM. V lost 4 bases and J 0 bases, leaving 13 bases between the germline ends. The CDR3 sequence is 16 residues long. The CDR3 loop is CASSSQGRISNQPQHF. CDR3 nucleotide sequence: TGTGCCAGCAGTTCACAGGGTCGGATTAGCAATCAGCCCCAGCATTTT.

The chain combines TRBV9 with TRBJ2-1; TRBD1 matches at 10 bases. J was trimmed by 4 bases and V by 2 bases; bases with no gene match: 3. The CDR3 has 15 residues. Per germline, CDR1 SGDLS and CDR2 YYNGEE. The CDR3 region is CASSVGTGEYNEQFF. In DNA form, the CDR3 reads TGTGCCAGCAGCGTCGGGACAGGGGAATACAATGAGCAGTTCTTC.

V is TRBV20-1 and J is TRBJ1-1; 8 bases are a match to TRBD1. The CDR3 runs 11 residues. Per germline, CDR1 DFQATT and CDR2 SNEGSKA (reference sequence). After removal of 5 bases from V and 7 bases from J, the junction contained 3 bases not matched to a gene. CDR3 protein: CSAGTGFEAFF. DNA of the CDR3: TGCAGTGCTGGGACAGGTTTTGAAGCTTTCTTT.

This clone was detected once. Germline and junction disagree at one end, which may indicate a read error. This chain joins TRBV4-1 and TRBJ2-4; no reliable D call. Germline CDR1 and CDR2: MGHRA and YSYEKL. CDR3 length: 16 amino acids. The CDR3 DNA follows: TGCGCCAGCAGCCAGGCCGTCAGTAAGGCCAAAAACAGTCAGTACTTC. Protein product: CASSQAVSKAKNSQYF.

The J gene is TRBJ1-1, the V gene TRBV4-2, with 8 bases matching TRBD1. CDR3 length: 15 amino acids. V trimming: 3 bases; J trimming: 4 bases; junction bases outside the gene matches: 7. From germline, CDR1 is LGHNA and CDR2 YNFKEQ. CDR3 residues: CASSQRTGRGTEAFF. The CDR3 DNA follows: TGTGCCAGCAGCCAGAGGACAGGGAGGGGCACTGAAGCTTTCTTT.

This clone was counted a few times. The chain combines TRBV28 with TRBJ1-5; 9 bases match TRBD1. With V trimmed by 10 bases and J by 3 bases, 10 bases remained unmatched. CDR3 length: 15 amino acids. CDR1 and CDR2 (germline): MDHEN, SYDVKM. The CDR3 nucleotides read TGTGCCACCGTCTATACAGGGGGCCTCAATCAGCCCCAGCATTTT. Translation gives CATVYTGGLNQPQHF.

In nucleotides, the CDR3 is TGTGCCAGCAGAGACAGTACTACCTACGAGCAGTACTTC. Amino acids: CASRDSTTYEQYF. The V and J genes are TRBV6-1 and TRBJ2-7; D is perhaps TRBD1 (5 bases). The V end lost 6 bases, the J end lost 2 bases, and 11 bases lay between the germline ends. CDR3 length equals 13 residues. CDR1 and CDR2 from the germline V gene are MNHNS and SASEGT.

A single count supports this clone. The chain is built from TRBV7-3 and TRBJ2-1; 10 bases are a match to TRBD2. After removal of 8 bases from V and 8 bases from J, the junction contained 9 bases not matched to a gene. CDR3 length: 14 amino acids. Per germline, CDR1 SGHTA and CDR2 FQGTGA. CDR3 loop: CASDTSGDFDEQFF. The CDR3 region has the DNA TGTGCCAGCGACACTAGCGGGGACTTTGATGAGCAGTTCTTC. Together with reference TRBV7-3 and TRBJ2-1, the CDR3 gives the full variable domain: GAGVSQTPSNKVTEKGKYVELRCDPISGHTALYWYRQSLGQGPEFLIYFQGTGAADDSGLPNDRFFAVRPEGSVSTLKIQRTERGDSAVYLCASDTSGDFDEQFFGPGTRLTVL.

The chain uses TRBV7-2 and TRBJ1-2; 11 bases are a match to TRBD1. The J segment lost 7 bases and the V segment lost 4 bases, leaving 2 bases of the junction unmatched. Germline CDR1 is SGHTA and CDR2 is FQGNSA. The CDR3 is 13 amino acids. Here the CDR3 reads CASSSGQGAGYTF. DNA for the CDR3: TGTGCCAGCAGCTCCGGACAGGGGGCTGGCTACACCTTC. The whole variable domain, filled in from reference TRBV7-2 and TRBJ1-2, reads GAGVSQSPSNKVTEKGKDVELRCDPISGHTALYWYRQSLGQGLEFLIYFQGNSAPDKSGLPSDRFSAERTGGSVSTLTIQRTQQEDSAVYLCASSSGQGAGYTFGSGTRLTVV.

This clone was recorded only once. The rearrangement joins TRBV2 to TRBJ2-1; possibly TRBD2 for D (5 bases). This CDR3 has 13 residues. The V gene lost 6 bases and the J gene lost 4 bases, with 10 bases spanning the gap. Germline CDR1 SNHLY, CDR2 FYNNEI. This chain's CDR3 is CASSRGSYNEQFF. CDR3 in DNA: TGTGCCAGCAGCCGCGGGTCTTACAATGAGCAGTTCTTC.